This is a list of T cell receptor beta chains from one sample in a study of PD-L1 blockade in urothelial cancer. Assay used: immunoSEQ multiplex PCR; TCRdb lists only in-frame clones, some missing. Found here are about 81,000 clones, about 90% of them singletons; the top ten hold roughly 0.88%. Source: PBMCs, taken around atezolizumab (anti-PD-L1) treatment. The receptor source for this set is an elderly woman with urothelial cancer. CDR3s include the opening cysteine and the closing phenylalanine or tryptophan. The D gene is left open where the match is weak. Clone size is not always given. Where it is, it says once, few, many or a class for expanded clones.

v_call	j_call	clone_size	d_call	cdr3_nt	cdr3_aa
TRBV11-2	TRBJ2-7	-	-	TGTGCCAGCAGCTCCTCGGACAGCAGCTTCTACGAGCAGTACTTC	CASSSSDSSFYEQYF
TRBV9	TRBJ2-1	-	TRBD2	TGTGCCAGCAACGGGGGGGGACTAGCCTGGGATGAGCAGTTCTTC	CASNGGGLAWDEQFF
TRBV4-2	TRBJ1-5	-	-	TGTGCCAGCAGCCAAGAAGTGGCGGAGCGATATCAGCCCCAGCATTTT	CASSQEVAERYQPQHF
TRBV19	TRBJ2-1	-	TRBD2	TGTGCCAGTACTCCAGGGACTAGCGGGGCCTACAATGAGCAGTTCTTC	CASTPGTSGAYNEQFF
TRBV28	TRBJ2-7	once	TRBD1	TGTGCCAGCAGGGCCGTTCGACAGGGGGCGCGCGAGCAGTACTTC	CASRAVRQGAREQYF
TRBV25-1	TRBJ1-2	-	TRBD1	TGTGCCAGCAGATTGACAGGGGGCTTGGGTGGCTACACCTTC	CASRLTGGLGGYTF
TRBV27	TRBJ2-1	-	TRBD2	TGTGCCAGCAGTAGTCTAGGGCGGGAGCCCCCCTACAATGAGCAGTTCTTC	CASSSLGREPPYNEQFF
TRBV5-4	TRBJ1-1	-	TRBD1	TGTGCCAGCAGCCGGGACAGGGGGAGCACTGAAGCTTTCTTT	CASSRDRGSTEAFF
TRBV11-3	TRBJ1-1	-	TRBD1	TGTGCCAGCAGCTCGGGGACAGGGGGGACCACTGAAGCTTTCTTT	CASSSGTGGTTEAFF
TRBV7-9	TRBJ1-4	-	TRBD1	TGTGCCAGCAGTTCGGGACAGTATGCAACTAATGAAAAACTGTTTTTT	CASSSGQYATNEKLFF
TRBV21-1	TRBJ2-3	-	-	TGTGCCAGCAGCAACTGGGCTAGCGCTAGCACAGATACGCAGTATTTT	CASSNWASASTDTQYF
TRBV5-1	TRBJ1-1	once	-	TGCGCCAGCAGGACGGAGGCGAACACTGAAGCTTTCTTT	CASRTEANTEAFF
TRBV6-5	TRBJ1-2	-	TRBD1	TGTGCCAGCAGTCAAGGACAGGGGGGTAGTGGCTACACCTTC	CASSQGQGGSGYTF
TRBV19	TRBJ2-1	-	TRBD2	TGTGCCAGTAGTATAGACCCGACTAGCGGTTTTTACAATGAGCAGTTCTTC	CASSIDPTSGFYNEQFF
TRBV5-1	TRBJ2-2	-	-	TGCGCCAGCAGCTGGTGGCGGTCGGGAGTTGACACCGGGGAGCTGTTTTTT	CASSWWRSGVDTGELFF
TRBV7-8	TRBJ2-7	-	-	TGTGCCAGCAGCTTAGGAACAGGGGGGGCGCGAGAGCAGTACTTC	CASSLGTGGAREQYF
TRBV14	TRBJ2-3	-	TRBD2	TGTGCCAGCAGCCAAGTAGGCGGAGCGGGAAGAAAAACAGATACGCAGTATTTT	CASSQVGGAGRKTDTQYF
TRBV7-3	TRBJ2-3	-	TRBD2	TGTGCCAGCAGCTTAAACCTAGCGGTGGGCACAGATACGCAGTATTTT	CASSLNLAVGTDTQYF
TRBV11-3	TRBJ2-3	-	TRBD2	TGTGCCAGCAGCGCGGGACTAGCGGGAGGGCCGGCAGATACGCAGTATTTT	CASSAGLAGGPADTQYF
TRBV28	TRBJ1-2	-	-	TGTGCCTGCTCGGGGACTCAGGATGGCTACACCTTC	CACSGTQDGYTF
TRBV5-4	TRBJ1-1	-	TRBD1	TGTGCCAGCAGCTTATGGACAGGGAAGGCTGAAGCTTTCTTT	CASSLWTGKAEAFF
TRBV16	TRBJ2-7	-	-	TGTGCCAGCACCCCAGGGACACCCTACGAGCAGTACTTC	CASTPGTPYEQYF
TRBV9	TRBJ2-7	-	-	TGTGCCAGCAGCGTAGGGCCAGTCCCCTACGAGCAGTACTTC	CASSVGPVPYEQYF
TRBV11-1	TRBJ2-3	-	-	TGTGCCAGCAGCGGGGCGGGGTACACAGATACGCAGTATTTT	CASSGAGYTDTQYF
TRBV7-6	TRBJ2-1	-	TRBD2	TGTGCCAGCAGCTTAGTAGCGGGAGCCAATGAGCAGTTCTTC	CASSLVAGANEQFF
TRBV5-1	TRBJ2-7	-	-	TGCGCCAGCAGCGTCCGCCTAGGGGTTGACTACGAGCAGTACTTC	CASSVRLGVDYEQYF
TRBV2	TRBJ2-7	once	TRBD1	TGTGCCAGCAGCCCCGACAGGGAGAGCGAGCAGTACTTC	CASSPDRESEQYF
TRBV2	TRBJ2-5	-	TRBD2	TGTGCCAGCAGTGACGGGACTAGCATCCAGACCCAGTACTTC	CASSDGTSIQTQYF
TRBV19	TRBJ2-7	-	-	TGTGCCAGTAGTGCCGGCTACGAGCAGTACTTC	CASSAGYEQYF
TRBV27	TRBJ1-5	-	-	TGTGCCAGCAGTTTATTTTCCAGGGGAAGCAATCAGCCCCAGCATTTT	CASSLFSRGSNQPQHF
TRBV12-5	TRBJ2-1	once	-	TGTGCTAGTGGTTCCGGTGCGAATGAGCAGTTCTTC	CASGSGANEQFF
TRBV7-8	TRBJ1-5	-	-	TGTGCCAGCAGCTCATTTAGAGGGGAGGCGCCCCAGCATTTT	CASSSFRGEAPQHF
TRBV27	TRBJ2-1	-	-	TGTGCCAGCAGTCGGGAATGGAGCTCCTACAATGAGCAGTTCTTC	CASSREWSSYNEQFF
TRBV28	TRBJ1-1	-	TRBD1	TGTGCCAGCAGGTCAGGGGGTGTTGGCACTGAAGCTTTCTTT	CASRSGGVGTEAFF
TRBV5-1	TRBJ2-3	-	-	TGCGCCAGCAGCTTGTTTCCTTCCACAGGCACAGATACGCAGTATTTT	CASSLFPSTGTDTQYF
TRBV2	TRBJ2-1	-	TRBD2	TGTGCCAGCAGGGATAAACTAGCGGGAGATCTTGAGCAGTTCTTC	CASRDKLAGDLEQFF
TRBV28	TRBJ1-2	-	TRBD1	TGTGCCAGCCTCAACATGGGGGGACAGGGGAGCTATGGCTACACCTTC	CASLNMGGQGSYGYTF
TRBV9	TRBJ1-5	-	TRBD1	TGTGCCAGCAGCGTAGCGGGACAGAGCAATCAGCCCCAGCATTTT	CASSVAGQSNQPQHF
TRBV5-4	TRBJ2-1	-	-	TGTGCCAGCAGCTTGAGGGGCTTAACTAATGAGCAGTTCTTC	CASSLRGLTNEQFF
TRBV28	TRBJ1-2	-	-	TGTGCCAGCAGCATAGGGGGGGCGAACTATGGCTACACCTTC	CASSIGGANYGYTF
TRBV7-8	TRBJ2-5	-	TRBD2	TGTGCCAGCAGCTTAGCCCAGGGAGGGTTGTACCAAGAGACCCAGTACTTC	CASSLAQGGLYQETQYF
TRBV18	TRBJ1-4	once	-	TGTGCCAGCTCGGAGCAGTCGAATGAAAAACTGTTTTTT	CASSEQSNEKLFF
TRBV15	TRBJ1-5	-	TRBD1	TGTGCCACCAGCAGCAAGGGACAGGGGAATAGGTACAGCAATCAGCCCCAGCATTTT	CATSSKGQGNRYSNQPQHF
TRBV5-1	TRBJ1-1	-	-	TGCGCCAGCAGCTTGGGGACAGCGAACACTGAAGCTTTCTTT	CASSLGTANTEAFF
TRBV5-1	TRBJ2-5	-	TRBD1	TGCGCCAGCAGCTTCCCGAGACAGGGGCGGCAAGAGACCCAGTACTTC	CASSFPRQGRQETQYF
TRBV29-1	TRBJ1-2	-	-	TGCAGCGTTGATTACGGATCTGTGAGGGGCTACACCTTC	CSVDYGSVRGYTF
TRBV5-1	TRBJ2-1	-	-	TGCGCCAGCAGCTTGGCTCCGGGACTGGACAATGAGCAGTTCTTC	CASSLAPGLDNEQFF
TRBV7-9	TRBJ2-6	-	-	TGTGCCAGCAGGGAGACCTCTGGGGCCAACGTCCTGACTTTC	CASRETSGANVLTF
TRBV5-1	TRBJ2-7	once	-	TGCGCCAGCAGCTTGGAGGGGGGGGGCACCTACGAGCAGTACTTC	CASSLEGGGTYEQYF
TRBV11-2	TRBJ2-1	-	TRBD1	TGTGCCAGCAGCGGGTACCGGGACAGGGCGCGCAATGAGCAGTTCTTC	CASSGYRDRARNEQFF
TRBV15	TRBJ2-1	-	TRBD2	TGTGCCACCAGCACCCTTGCGGGAGGGTACAATGAGCAGTTCTTC	CATSTLAGGYNEQFF